This entry lists 5 T cell receptor beta chains sequenced from one sample in a study of identical twins (dated by TCRdb to 2016 to 2017). The library was generated by 5' RACE. The sample was run on an Illumina HiSeq 2000. Starting from the raw public reads, TCRdb applied fastp trimming at Q25, assembled clones with MiXCR and retained in-frame beta chains. For every CDR3 protein sequence, its rows merge into one entry that carries the most common genes and DNA. The sample includes approximately 550,000 distinct CDR3 sequences, with more than 20% observed a single time. The ten top clones hold 0.48% of the sample. These data are also associated with another study on yellow fever vaccine responses in identical twins.

Sequenced sample: CD4+ T cells sorted from blood. The receptors come from a woman aged 18-30 years in good health.

This clonotype has a count of ten or more. This chain uses TRBV5-1 with TRBJ2-1, with unresolved D. CDR1 and CDR2 (germline): SGHRS, YFSETQ. Trimming took off 2 bases at V and 4 bases at J, with 16 bases between the two ends. This CDR3 comprises 16 residues. The CDR3 DNA is TGCGCCAGCAGCTTCTCTGACGGACGAATGTACAATGAGCAGTTCTTC. Protein: CASSFSDGRMYNEQFF. The entire variable domain, with the rest obtained from reference TRBV5-1 and TRBJ2-1, is as follows: KAGVTQTPRYLIKTRGQQVTLSCSPISGHRSVSWYQQTPGQGLQFLFEYFSETQRNKGNFPGRFSGRQFSNSRSEMNVSTLELGDSALYLCASSFSDGRMYNEQFFGPGTRLTVL.

The rearrangement joins TRBV10-3 to TRBJ2-3, with 10 bases fitting TRBD2. The CDR3 runs to 18 residues. Germline V gives CDR1 ENHRY, CDR2 SYGVKD. Losses at the gene ends were 2 bases for V and 2 bases for J; bases not matched to a gene: 10. The CDR3 DNA reads as TGTGCCATCAGTGAGAGGCTAGCGGGGGACTCGGTCACAGATACGCAGTATTTT. This gives the protein CAISERLAGDSVTDTQYF.

This clonotype was counted a few times. This chain connects TRBV20-1 to TRBJ2-1; tentatively, D is TRBD1 (6 bases). CDR3 length equals 12 residues. V gave up 5 bases and J gave up 2 bases, with 7 bases separating them. Germline CDR1 and CDR2: DFQATT and SNEGSKA (reference sequence). CDR3 loop: CSAQGTYNEQFF. In nucleotides, the CDR3 is TGCAGTGCTCAGGGGACCTACAATGAGCAGTTCTTC.

This clonotype has more than one count but fewer than ten. The chain couples TRBV12-3 or TRBV12-4 to TRBJ1-3; D is undetermined. The CDR3 is 16 residues long. Trimming took off 5 bases at V and 0 bases at J, with 14 bases between the two ends. The CDR3 here is CASSPNNMYSGNTIYF. The CDR3 DNA sequence: TGTGCCAGCAGTCCTAACAACATGTACTCTGGAAACACCATATATTTT.

Details on this clonotype: At one boundary the junction diverges from the germline segment, which might be a read error. The rearrangement links TRBV2 to TRBJ2-3, with 11 bases aligning to TRBD2. The germline V gene encodes CDR1 SNHLY and CDR2 FYNNEI. The CDR3 totals 18 residues. CDR3 in amino acids: CACSSAQVAGGPVDTQYF. CDR3 DNA sequence: TGTGCCTGCAGTTCGGCGCAAGTAGCGGGGGGGCCGGTAGATACGCAGTATTTT.